This TCR beta chain was retrieved from a study of CD8 T cells in ankylosing spondylitis. TCRdb re-called the 5' RACE reads with MiXCR, one entry per CDR3 protein. The table records around 130,000 distinct CDR3 sequences, about 6.5% of them present only once. Per the germline V gene, CDR1 is KGHDR and CDR2 is SFDVKD. J gave up 2 bases and V 5 bases, and 10 bases lay outside the gene matches. CDR3 size: 17 residues. Study observations and caveats: Apparently characteristic of ankylosing spondylitis blood was a TCR beta motif (fewer than 10 highly homologous variants).

This clonotype came up many times. Antigen specificity is unknown. This clonotype was obtained from a male donor with ankylosing spondylitis or in good health (not recorded which). Sequencing input: blood, either unsorted or a sorted T cell fraction (not recorded which). The chain joins TRBV24-1 to TRBJ2-1; TRBD1 matches at 8 bases. Here the CDR3 reads CATSGFSGTGPYNEQFF. CDR3 DNA: TGTGCCACCAGTGGATTTTCAGGGACAGGCCCCTACAATGAGCAGTTCTTC.